The T cell receptor beta chain under discussion was sequenced for a study of blood T cells in healthy people across ages (dated by TCRdb to between 2015 and 2017). Regarding the research as a whole: In model experiments, roughly one uniquely barcoded TCR beta cDNA molecule per two T cells was captured by template switching. The study measured age-related changes in TCR beta repertoire diversity using deep sequencing normalized with unique cDNA molecular identifiers. Using the same blood draw, the study looked at two additional independent replicas of 1 million unique cDNA reads for two donors, one aged 18 to 29 and the other aged 80 or older. To avoid experimental bias, donors of different ages were distributed randomly across sequencing lanes. Donors were grouped into four age groups: young (average roughly 15 years), middle-aged (39), aged (over 55) and long-lived (around 82).

There are a few counts of this clonotype. This receptor's antigen is unknown. Per-base quality was not reported, and no clone a single base away is much larger than it. The CDR3, from cysteine to phenylalanine, totals 14 residues. Only CDR3 DNA remains: 42 bases, in frame from the first base. The roughly 37 donors, aged roughly 6 to 100 years, were systemically healthy Caucasian individuals from Russia. Roughly 10 milliliters of peripheral blood were collected from each donor into EDTA-treated Vacutainer tubes. Ficoll-Paque density-gradient centrifugation was used to isolate PBMCs, with at least 6.5 million per sample. Total RNA, at least 6 micrograms per sample, was extracted from PBMCs with Trizol reagent. Naive CD45RAhigh/CD27high T cell percentages were measured by flow cytometry on a PBMC aliquot from every donor. Findings and caveats that apply to the study as a whole: The percentage of naive T cells measured by flow cytometry correlated strongly with observed TCR beta diversity. Estimates of total diversity based on one million sequenced T cells were regarded as lower bounds and as underestimates. Observed TCR beta diversity per million T cells fell roughly linearly with age, and a significant reduction was already apparent by age about 38. Compared with the aged group, the long-lived group had more naive CD4+ T cells, fewer expanded clones and increased TCR diversity, a pattern suggesting age selection. Because the CMV infection status of the donors was unknown, age-related changes in expanded clonotypes may potentially have been confounded. Since profiling was done on bulk unsorted PBMCs, naive and antigen-experienced compartments could not be conclusively compared.

Receptor amplification or capture employed 5' RACE. Sequenced using an Illumina HiSeq 2500. A second PCR of roughly 7 to 11 cycles was run with a J-beta primer mix and a sample-barcoded 5' primer. Each TCR beta cDNA molecule received a unique molecular identifier from a template-switch 5' adaptor carrying 12 random nucleotides. Each sample yielded at least 2.5 million CDR3-containing paired-end reads. First-strand cDNA synthesis was performed from all RNA using the Mint cDNA synthesis kit, with priming by a TRBC-specific oligonucleotide. Following uracil-DNA glycosylase treatment, all cDNA underwent a first 18-cycle PCR with the universal primers M1SS and BC2_uni_R. The authors processed their data as follows. Each sample was normalized by randomly selecting 1 million high-quality reads, each carrying a distinct molecular identifier. Reads sharing molecular identifiers were discarded rather than binned into consensus sequences. MiTCR, set to a Q25 quality threshold and the strictest error-elimination algorithm, was used for CDR3 identification, clonotype clustering and error correction. A nonparametric unseen species model with Euler transformation was used to estimate lower-bound total TCR beta diversity. In TCRdb, the public reads were trimmed at Q25 with fastp and aligned with MiXCR, with productive beta chains retained. For every CDR3 protein sequence, its rows merge into one entry that carries the most common genes and DNA. TCRdb, not the original authors, processed these V and J calls. The sample data list 1.4 million to 1.5 million distinct CDR3 sequences, and approximately 42% of these were observed just once. The top ten clones comprise less than 8% of the sample.

Sequencing was carried out using blood. This chain joins TRBV21-1 to TRBJ2-1. TRBV21-1 is deemed a pseudogene. The source is a woman aged 18-30 years in good health. At the DNA level, the sequence is TGTGCCAGCAGCAAAGACCCCAGAGGCAATGAGCAGTTCTTC. Protein translation: CASSKDPRGNEQFF.